This TCR beta chain stems from a study of low-dose radiotherapy and immunotherapy resistance in tumors. Time point defined: before trial treatment. Low-dose radiotherapy and low-dose cyclophosphamide, together with aspirin, ipilimumab and nivolumab, were given to donors. This clonotype came up many times. With TRAV- and TRBV-specific primers, first-strand cDNA was made, covering the alpha and beta chains. TCRs were put through approximately 20 PCR cycles of amplification with Phusion. A constant-region primer and the V-primer adapter served as the primer pair. TCRdb called the reads again in MiXCR, with one record for every CDR3 protein. The data contain 65,000 to 100,000 distinct CDR3 sequences, 18% of them singletons. With 7 bases removed from V and 5 bases from J, the gap between germline ends came to 17 bases. The CDR3 is made up of 14 amino acids. Germline CDR1 is LNHDA and CDR2 is SQIVND (reference sequence).

Sequenced material: PBMCs, taken before treatment. The receptor was derived from a male donor with prostate cancer. V gene TRBV19 combines with J gene TRBJ1-1; D is ambiguous. In nucleotides, the CDR3 is TGTGCCAGTATAAATCCCCGGAGGAGGACTGAAGCTTTCTTT. It codes for CASINPRRRTEAFF. Full variable domain (rest looked up from reference TRBV19 and TRBJ1-1): DGGITQSPKYLFRKEGQNVTLSCEQNLNHDAMYWYRQDPGQGLRLIYYSQIVNDFQKGDIAEGYSVSREKKESFPLTVTSAQKNPTAFYLCASINPRRRTEAFFGQGTRLTVV.